The entry below describes one T cell receptor (beta chain). Its antigen is as yet unknown. The data are from a study of STAT5B mutations in CD4+ large granular lymphocyte leukemia. This CDR3 region has 14 residues. Germline CDR1 and CDR2: SGHDN and FVKESK. V was clipped by 4 bases and J by 4 bases; unmatched bases: 3. TCRdb keeps only in-frame clones here, not all; method: immunoSEQ multiplex PCR. The sample consists of 30,000 to 40,000 clones, about nine tenths of them appearing once. Study outcomes and limitations: Without putative leukemic clones, patient CD4-sorted repertoires remained more clonal than healthy CD4+ repertoires.

This clonotype was obtained from a human donor in good health. Source material: CD4+ T cells from blood buffy coats. V usage is TRBV14 and J usage is TRBJ1-3; 8 nucleotides match TRBD1. CDR3 sequence (DNA): TGTGCCAGCAGCCTCCGACAGGGGGGAAACACCATATATTTT. This translates into CASSLRQGGNTIYF.